This T cell receptor (beta chain) is from a study of T cell changes during pregnancy in multiple sclerosis. TCRdb's table, derived via immunoSEQ multiplex PCR, lists solely in-frame clones and lacks some. The data hold some 60,000 clones, with about nine tenths observed a single time. Worth noting for this clone: Other nucleotide sequences in the sample specify the same CDR3.

The CDR3 runs 14 residues. CDR1 is SNHLY and CDR2 is FYNNEI in the germline V gene. With V trimmed by 5 bases and J by 6 bases, 2 bases remained unmatched. The chain combines TRBV2 with TRBJ1-6; TRBD1 agrees at 9 bases. Here the sequenced sample was peripheral blood, taken in the second trimester of pregnancy. The sequence derives from a female donor with multiple sclerosis, enrolled in a pregnancy study. In DNA, the CDR3 is TGTGCCAGCAGTAGACAGGGGGGTAATTCACCCCTCCACTTT. As protein: CASSRQGGNSPLHF.